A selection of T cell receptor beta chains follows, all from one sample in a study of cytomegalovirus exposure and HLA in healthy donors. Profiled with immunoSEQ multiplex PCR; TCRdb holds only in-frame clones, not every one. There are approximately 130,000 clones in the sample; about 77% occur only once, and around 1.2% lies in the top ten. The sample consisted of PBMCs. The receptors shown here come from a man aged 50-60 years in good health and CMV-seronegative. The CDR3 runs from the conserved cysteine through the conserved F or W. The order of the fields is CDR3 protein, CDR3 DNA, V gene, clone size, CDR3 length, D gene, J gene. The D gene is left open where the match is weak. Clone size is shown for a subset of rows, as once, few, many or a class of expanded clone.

CASSPQQGTETQYF TGTGCCAGCAGCCCCCAACAGGGTACAGAGACCCAGTACTTC TRBV5-8 - 14 - TRBJ2-5
CASSPGTSVSGANVLTF TGTGCCAGCAGCCCCGGGACTAGCGTATCTGGGGCCAACGTCCTGACTTTC TRBV9 - 17 TRBD2 TRBJ2-6
CASSKPGQGIYEQYF TGTGCCAGCAGCAAACCGGGACAGGGGATTTATGAGCAGTACTTC TRBV4-2 - 15 TRBD1 TRBJ2-7
CASSFRDRVANYGYTF TGTGCCAGCAGCTTCCGGGACAGGGTGGCCAACTATGGCTACACCTTC TRBV7-8 once 16 TRBD1 TRBJ1-2
CASSFIPNTEAFF TGTGCCAGCAGCTTCATCCCGAACACTGAAGCTTTCTTT TRBV7-9 - 13 - TRBJ1-1
CASSTLAGANTGELFF TGTGCCAGTAGTACCCTAGCGGGCGCGAACACCGGGGAGCTGTTTTTT TRBV19 - 16 TRBD2 TRBJ2-2
CASSIPLTSDNEQFF TGTGCCAGTAGTATCCCCTTAACTAGCGACAATGAGCAGTTCTTC TRBV19 - 15 TRBD2 TRBJ2-1
CASSPTRDSNEQFF TGTGCCAGCAGTCCCACCCGGGACTCGAACGAGCAGTTCTTC TRBV28 - 14 - TRBJ2-1
CASSPEYTDTQYF TGTGCCAGCAGCCCAGAATACACAGATACGCAGTATTTT TRBV7-9 - 13 - TRBJ2-3
CASSASGGTHEQYF TGTGCCAGCAGCGCCTCGGGGGGAACCCACGAGCAGTACTTC TRBV28 - 14 TRBD2 TRBJ2-7
CASGLAGESWEQFF TGTGCCAGCGGACTAGCGGGAGAGAGCTGGGAGCAGTTCTTC TRBV19 few 14 TRBD2 TRBJ2-1
CASSLYNNRVKELSSGDNEQFF TGTGCCAGCAGTTTATACAATAACAGGGTGAAGGAATTGTCCTCCGGGGACAATGAGCAGTTCTTC TRBV27 once 22 - TRBJ2-1
CASRVGSRQETQYF TGTGCCAGCAGGGTGGGCTCCCGTCAAGAGACCCAGTACTTC TRBV2 - 14 - TRBJ2-5
CASSFLADSDEQYF TGTGCCAGCAGCTTCCTGGCGGATAGCGACGAGCAGTACTTC TRBV9 - 14 - TRBJ2-7
CASSLGGARNEQFF TGTGCCAGCAGCTTAGGAGGGGCCCGAAATGAGCAGTTCTTC TRBV5-4 - 14 - TRBJ2-1
CASRTYRGQSNGAQYF TGCGCCAGCAGAACCTACCGGGGACAGTCCAATGGGGCCCAGTACTTC TRBV5-1 - 16 TRBD1 TRBJ2-5
CASSIETQFEQYF TGTGCCAGTAGTATAGAGACACAATTCGAGCAGTACTTC TRBV19 - 13 - TRBJ2-7
CASTRDLSYQETQYF TGTGCCAGCACTCGGGATTTATCGTACCAAGAGACCCAGTACTTC TRBV7-2 - 15 - TRBJ2-5
CASSLGPGVREQYF TGTGCCAGCAGTTTAGGGCCAGGGGTTCGTGAGCAGTACTTC TRBV28 - 14 - TRBJ2-7
CASSLGPEWEKLFF TGTGCCAGCAGCTTGGGCCCTGAGTGGGAAAAACTGTTTTTT TRBV5-7 few 14 - TRBJ1-4
CARRGQGDFSNQPQHF TGTGCCAGACGAGGACAGGGCGATTTTAGCAATCAGCCCCAGCATTTT TRBV5-3 - 16 TRBD1 TRBJ1-5
CASSLAGTTGETQYF TGTGCCAGCAGCTTAGCCGGCACCACGGGAGAGACCCAGTACTTC TRBV7-2 - 15 - TRBJ2-5
CASHAGLSSYEQYF TGTGCCAGTCACGCGGGATTAAGCTCCTACGAGCAGTACTTC TRBV27 - 14 - TRBJ2-7
CASSQQGIPGELFF TGTGCCAGCAGCCAACAGGGGATCCCCGGGGAGCTGTTTTTT TRBV9 once 14 TRBD1 TRBJ2-2
CSAPGDGTGELFF TGCAGCGCCCCAGGGGATGGCACCGGGGAGCTGTTTTTT TRBV29-1 - 13 - TRBJ2-2